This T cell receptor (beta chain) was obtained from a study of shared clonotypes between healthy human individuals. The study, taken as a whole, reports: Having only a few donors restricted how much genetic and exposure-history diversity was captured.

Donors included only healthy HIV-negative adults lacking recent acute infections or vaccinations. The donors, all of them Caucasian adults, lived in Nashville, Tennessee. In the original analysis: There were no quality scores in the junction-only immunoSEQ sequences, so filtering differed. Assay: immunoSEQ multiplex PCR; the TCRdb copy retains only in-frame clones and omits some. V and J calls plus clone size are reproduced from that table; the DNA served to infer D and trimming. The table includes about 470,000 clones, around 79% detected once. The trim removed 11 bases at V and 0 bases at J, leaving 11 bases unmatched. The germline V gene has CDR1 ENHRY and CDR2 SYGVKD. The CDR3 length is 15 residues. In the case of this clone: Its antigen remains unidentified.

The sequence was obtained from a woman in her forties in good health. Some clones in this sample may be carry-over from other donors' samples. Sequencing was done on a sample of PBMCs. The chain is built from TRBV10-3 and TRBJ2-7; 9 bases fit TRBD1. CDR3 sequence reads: CAGRGGQGSSYEQYF. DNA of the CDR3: TGTGCCGGCCGTGGAGGACAGGGGTCCTCCTACGAGCAGTACTTC.